Each of the 32 T cell receptor beta chains below was sequenced from the same sample in a study of blood T cell repertoires in COVID-19. This table comes from immunoSEQ multiplex PCR, and its TCRdb copy is limited to in-frame clones, with some not included. The sample yields about 440,000 clones, 90% seen once. The sample consisted of PBMCs or T cells enriched from blood (not recorded which). These receptors were collected from a man younger than 35 who had recovered from COVID-19.

The chain combines TRBV2 with TRBJ1-1; tentatively, D is TRBD1 (6 bases). Trimming left V 6 bases short and J 4 bases short, with 9 bases between. CDR3 length equals 12 residues. In germline, CDR1 is SNHLY, CDR2 FYNNEI. In DNA, the CDR3 is TGTGCCAGCAGCCAGACAGGCACTGAAGCTTTCTTT. Amino acid sequence: CASSQTGTEAFF.

The chain couples TRBV2 to TRBJ1-5; perhaps TRBD1 as D (5 bases). Trimming shortened V by 7 bases and J by 4 bases, and 17 bases separated the two germline ends. CDR1 and CDR2 (germline): SNHLY, FYNNEI. This CDR3 has 15 residues. This CDR3 is CASNTLGGTNQPQHF. The CDR3 DNA reads TGTGCCAGCAACACTTTGGGGGGGACGAATCAGCCCCAGCATTTT.

The gene calls are TRBV7-6 and TRBJ2-2, with D possibly TRBD2 on 6 matching bases. The V and J ends lost 5 bases and 4 bases respectively, with 14 bases between them. The CDR3 extends over 15 amino acids. Germline values: CDR1 SGHVS, CDR2 FNYEAQ. CDR3 DNA: TGTGCCAGCAGCCCGAGGGACTTCACCACCGGGGAGCTGTTTTTT. Translated: CASSPRDFTTGELFF.

The chain links TRBV18 to TRBJ1-1; tentative D call: TRBD1 (5 bases). The CDR3 is 16 residues long. V was cut by 2 bases and J by 1 base, with 14 bases left in between. Germline V CDR1 and CDR2: KGHSH, LQKENI. This chain's CDR3 is CASSPKGRRGNTEAFF. DNA of the CDR3: TGTGCCAGCTCACCAAAGGGGCGCCGTGGGAACACTGAAGCTTTCTTT.

This rearrangement joins TRBV10-3 to TRBJ2-7; D may be TRBD2 (6 bases). Germline CDR1 and CDR2: ENHRY and SYGVKD. This CDR3 comprises 18 residues. V lost 4 bases and J 4 bases, leaving 26 bases between the germline ends. The CDR3 loop is CAISGGRASGLMGYEQYF. The CDR3 nucleotides read TGTGCCATCAGTGGGGGTCGGGCGTCGGGACTGATGGGTTACGAGCAGTACTTC.

The chain is built from TRBV30 and TRBJ2-1; D is perhaps TRBD2 (7 bases). The CDR3 loop spans 13 amino acids. V shed 4 bases and J shed 9 bases, with 16 bases lying between them. Germline CDR1 is GTSNPN and CDR2 is SVGIG (reference sequence). The CDR3 nucleotides read TGTGCCTGGATTGGGGGGGCGAGGGGTGAGCAGTTCTTC. Protein product: CAWIGGARGEQFF.

This sequence joins TRBV11-2 and TRBJ1-4; tentatively, D is TRBD1 (6 bases). This CDR3 region has 17 residues. Germline CDR1 SGHAT, CDR2 FQNNGV. With 4 bases removed from V and 4 bases from J, the gap between germline ends came to 19 bases. The CDR3 DNA reads TGTGCCAGCAGCTCAAGACAGGAGGGAGGGAATAATGAAAAACTGTTTTTT. Translating it yields CASSSRQEGGNNEKLFF.

The chain uses TRBV9 and TRBJ1-2; 9 nucleotides align to TRBD1. Trimming at V came to 3 bases and at J to 7 bases, leaving 7 bases not matched to a gene. Germline CDR1 is SGDLS and CDR2 is YYNGEE. The CDR3 covers 14 residues. CDR3 DNA: TGTGCCAGCAGCGATGGACAGGGGAGCCGTGGCTACACCTTC. Its protein is CASSDGQGSRGYTF.

This clone occurred once. This chain uses TRBV3-1 (or the pseudogene TRBV3-2) with TRBJ1-2, with TRBD1 matching over 11 bases. The CDR3 loop spans 14 amino acids. The J segment lost 8 bases and the V segment lost 5 bases, leaving 7 bases of the junction unmatched. Germline CDR1 and CDR2: LGHDT and YNNKEL (reference sequence). DNA of the CDR3: TGTGCCAGCAGCTCGGGACAGGGGGATTGGGGCTACACCTTC. Translating it yields CASSSGQGDWGYTF.

The chain has TRBV27 and TRBJ2-7; the D is unclear. V lost 5 bases, J lost 3 bases, and 17 bases lay in between. Germline V gene data show CDR1 as MNHEY and CDR2 as SMNVEV (reference sequence). This CDR3 has 15 amino acids. CDR3 DNA: TGTGCCAGCAGTCCAGATCGCCTTATTAACTACGAGCAGTACTTC. Translation: CASSPDRLINYEQYF.

The chain couples TRBV19 to TRBJ1-1; no firm D call. The ends were cut back, 5 bases at V and 10 bases at J, with 14 bases in the middle. The CDR3 sequence is 12 residues long. Germline CDR1 is LNHDA and CDR2 is SQIVND (reference sequence). CDR3 loop: CASSPPGRGAFF. CDR3 bases: TGTGCCAGTAGTCCCCCGGGTCGGGGAGCTTTCTTT.

This clone was counted a single time. The gene calls are TRBV10-3 and TRBJ1-4, with a weak D call TRBD1 (5 bases). Trimming removed 11 bases from V and 3 bases from J, with 16 bases in between. This CDR3 has 14 amino acids. Germline CDR1 reads ENHRY; CDR2 reads SYGVKD. The CDR3 bases are TGTGCCGCCCGCGCGGGGGTCGCTAATGAAAAACTGTTTTTT. Its translation: CAARAGVANEKLFF.

The chain uses TRBV2 and TRBJ1-1; TRBD1 might be the D (6 bases). Germline values: CDR1 SNHLY, CDR2 FYNNEI. This CDR3 has 14 amino acids. Trimming removed 4 bases from V and 1 base from J, with 10 bases in between. CDR3 coding DNA: TGTGCCAGCAGTGTGGAACAGGGGAACACTGAAGCTTTCTTT. This gives the protein CASSVEQGNTEAFF.

Details on this clone: Within the sample, other DNA sequences also encode this same CDR3. This chain links TRBV9 with TRBJ1-1; D is uncertain. This CDR3 comprises 13 residues. From germline, CDR1 is SGDLS and CDR2 YYNGEE. Trimming took off 2 bases at V and 1 base at J, with 6 bases between the two ends. Here the CDR3 reads CASSVAGNTEAFF. CDR3 nucleotide sequence: TGTGCCAGCAGCGTCGCGGGGAACACTGAAGCTTTCTTT.

The rearrangement joins TRBV9 to TRBJ2-2, with 7 bases fitting TRBD1. J lost 7 bases, V lost 7 bases, and 13 bases had no gene match. Germline V gene data show CDR1 as SGDLS and CDR2 as YYNGEE. The length of the CDR3 is 15 residues. The CDR3 DNA is TGTGCCAGCTCCCGAGACCAGGGGGAAAGCGGGGAGCTGTTTTTT. Translation: CASSRDQGESGELFF. The full variable domain, in which reference TRBV9 and TRBJ2-2 provide the parts outside the CDR3, is DSGVTQTPKHLITATGQRVTLRCSPRSGDLSVYWYQQSLDQGLQFLIQYYNGEERAKGNILERFSAQQFPDLHSELNLSSLELGDSALYFCASSRDQGESGELFFGEGSRLTVL.

The count of this clone is one. The rearrangement links TRBV9 to TRBJ2-7; 9 bases map to TRBD1. The CDR3 spans 15 residues. V lost 3 bases, J lost 2 bases, and 6 bases stayed unmatched. Germline CDR1 is SGDLS and CDR2 is YYNGEE. CDR3 in amino acids: CASSAGQGRTYEQYF. The CDR3 DNA is TGTGCCAGCAGCGCCGGACAGGGGAGGACCTACGAGCAGTACTTC.

The genes are TRBV2 and TRBJ1-2, with 7 bases matching TRBD1. This CDR3 comprises 14 residues. The germline gives CDR1 SNHLY, CDR2 FYNNEI. V lost 5 bases to trimming and J lost 6 bases; unmatched junction nucleotides: 9. Here the CDR3 DNA reads TGTGCCAGCAGTACTACTGTCACAGGGGATGGCTACACCTTC. It specifies CASSTTVTGDGYTF.

The rearrangement links TRBV24-1 to TRBJ1-2, with unresolved D. The CDR3 extends over 14 amino acids. Germline V gene lookup returns CDR1 KGHDR and CDR2 SFDVKD. V shed 5 bases and J shed 3 bases, with 12 bases lying between them. CDR3: CATSGGEGYYGYTF. In nucleotides, the CDR3 is TGTGCCACCAGTGGGGGAGAAGGGTACTATGGCTACACCTTC.

This chain joins TRBV24-1 and TRBJ2-5; 9 nucleotides align to TRBD2. CDR1 and CDR2 from the germline V gene are KGHDR and SFDVKD. V dropped 7 bases and J dropped 0; count of bases not matched to a gene: 5. The CDR3 totals 15 residues. This CDR3 is CATRTSGTHQETQYF. CDR3 nucleotides: TGTGCCACCAGGACTAGCGGAACGCACCAAGAGACCCAGTACTTC.

CDR3 bases: TGTGCCAGCTCACAACAGGGGGCTACGAACACCGGGGAGCTGTTTTTT. This sequence encodes CASSQQGATNTGELFF. This chain connects TRBV18 to TRBJ2-2; 9 bases align to TRBD1. Germline V gene lookup returns CDR1 KGHSH and CDR2 LQKENI. The junction had 3 bases not matched to a gene; V was cut back by 4 bases and J by 0 bases. The CDR3 totals 16 residues.

A single count supports this clone. The CDR3, as DNA: TGCGCCAGCAGCTTGGAGGACAGCACGTTCTGGGGTGAGCAGTTCTTC. This sequence encodes CASSLEDSTFWGEQFF. The genes are TRBV5-1 and TRBJ2-1, with a possible D match to TRBD1 (6 bases). Germline V lookup: CDR1 SGHRS, CDR2 YFSETQ. This CDR3 spans 16 amino acids. V was shortened by 0 bases and J by 9 bases, with 19 bases between the two germline ends.

V usage is TRBV20-1 and J usage is TRBJ2-1; D remains unclear. Per the germline V gene, CDR1 is DFQATT and CDR2 is SNEGSKA (reference sequence). The V end lost 1 base, the J end lost 10 bases, and 8 bases lay between the germline ends. This CDR3 is 11 amino acids long. CDR3 residues: CSARVQSEQFF. CDR3 DNA: TGCAGTGCTAGAGTCCAGTCGGAGCAGTTCTTC.

The chain links TRBV6-5 to TRBJ1-1, with D unclear. V gave up 6 bases and J gave up 0 bases, with 11 bases separating them. This CDR3 region has 14 residues. CDR1 and CDR2 (germline): MNHEY, SVGAGI. The CDR3 DNA reads as TGTGCCAGCAGACCCCACACGCTGAACACTGAAGCTTTCTTT. Its translation: CASRPHTLNTEAFF.

In regard to this clone: This same CDR3 is encoded by further DNA sequences in the sample. V usage is TRBV18 and J usage is TRBJ2-7, with 10 bases aligning to TRBD1. This CDR3 region has 14 residues. Trimming took 2 bases from V and 2 from J; bases not matched to a gene: 0. Germline CDR1 KGHSH, CDR2 LQKENI. The CDR3 region is CASSPGQGAYEQYF. The CDR3 nucleotides are TGTGCCAGCTCACCAGGACAGGGGGCCTACGAGCAGTACTTC.

The rearrangement joins TRBV5-1 to TRBJ1-1; 7 positions agree with TRBD1. The V and J ends lost 0 bases and 3 bases, in that order; junction bases with no gene match: 8. The germline V gene encodes CDR1 SGHRS and CDR2 YFSETQ. The CDR3 is made up of 16 amino acids. CDR3: CASSLEVRTGDTEAFF. CDR3 bases: TGCGCCAGCAGCTTGGAGGTACGAACAGGGGACACTGAAGCTTTCTTT.

The chain employs TRBV7-9 and TRBJ1-2, with D possibly matching TRBD1 (5 bases). Germline V gene data show CDR1 as SEHNR and CDR2 as FQNEAQ (reference sequence). The CDR3 extends over 15 amino acids. The V end lost 1 base, the J end lost 1 base, and 10 bases lay between the germline ends. The CDR3 here is CASSLEGLGNYGYTF. As DNA, the CDR3 is TGTGCCAGCAGCTTAGAGGGGCTAGGTAACTATGGCTACACCTTC.

This chain connects TRBV4-1 to TRBJ1-1, with 7 bases aligning to TRBD1. CDR1 and CDR2 (germline): MGHRA, YSYEKL. J was trimmed by 12 bases and V by 6 bases; bases with no gene match: 19. The length of the CDR3 is 15 residues. CDR3: CASRVEGQPLALSFF. CDR3 nucleotides: TGCGCCAGCAGAGTTGAGGGACAGCCGCTCGCTTTGTCTTTCTTT.

The CDR3: CASRWLAGDPGELFF. The DNA of the CDR3 is TGTGCCAGCAGATGGCTAGCGGGAGACCCCGGGGAGCTGTTTTTT. The genes are TRBV6-5 and TRBJ2-2, with TRBD2 matching over 10 bases. This CDR3 spans 15 amino acids. V was clipped by 6 bases and J by 6 bases; unmatched bases: 7. CDR1 is MNHEY, CDR2 SVGAGI, per germline.

The rearrangement uses TRBV5-1 and TRBJ2-1, with 7 bases that match TRBD2. Trimming removed 6 bases from V and 8 bases from J; junction bases left unmatched: 14. CDR1 is SGHRS, CDR2 YFSETQ, per germline. The CDR3 totals 15 residues. The CDR3: CASIVGPSGEYEQFF. DNA of the CDR3: TGCGCCAGCATCGTTGGGCCTAGCGGAGAGTATGAGCAGTTCTTC.

This chain links TRBV10-3 with TRBJ2-3; 7 positions agree with TRBD1. V lost 0 bases and J lost 6; bases outside the gene matches: 6. The CDR3 has 15 residues. Looked up from germline, CDR1 is ENHRY and CDR2 is SYGVKD. The CDR3 sequence: CAISESPRGWDTQYF. CDR3 nucleotides: TGTGCCATCAGTGAGTCCCCCAGGGGGTGGGATACGCAGTATTTT.

This sequence joins TRBV28 and TRBJ1-1; D is uncertain. This CDR3 region has 14 residues. The germline gives CDR1 MDHEN, CDR2 SYDVKM. V lost 3 bases and J lost 10, with 18 bases in between. CDR3 in amino acids: CASSFSDNPGGAFF. In DNA form, the CDR3 reads TGTGCCAGCAGTTTCTCAGACAACCCCGGAGGAGCTTTCTTT.

V is TRBV9 and J is TRBJ1-5, with D tentatively TRBD1 (5 bases). V dropped 0 bases and J dropped 5 bases, with 6 bases sitting between them. The CDR3 loop spans 13 amino acids. CDR1 is SGDLS and CDR2 is YYNGEE in the germline V gene. The DNA of the CDR3 is TGTGCCAGCAGCGTAGAAGGGGATCAGCCCCAGCATTTT. Its protein product is CASSVEGDQPQHF.